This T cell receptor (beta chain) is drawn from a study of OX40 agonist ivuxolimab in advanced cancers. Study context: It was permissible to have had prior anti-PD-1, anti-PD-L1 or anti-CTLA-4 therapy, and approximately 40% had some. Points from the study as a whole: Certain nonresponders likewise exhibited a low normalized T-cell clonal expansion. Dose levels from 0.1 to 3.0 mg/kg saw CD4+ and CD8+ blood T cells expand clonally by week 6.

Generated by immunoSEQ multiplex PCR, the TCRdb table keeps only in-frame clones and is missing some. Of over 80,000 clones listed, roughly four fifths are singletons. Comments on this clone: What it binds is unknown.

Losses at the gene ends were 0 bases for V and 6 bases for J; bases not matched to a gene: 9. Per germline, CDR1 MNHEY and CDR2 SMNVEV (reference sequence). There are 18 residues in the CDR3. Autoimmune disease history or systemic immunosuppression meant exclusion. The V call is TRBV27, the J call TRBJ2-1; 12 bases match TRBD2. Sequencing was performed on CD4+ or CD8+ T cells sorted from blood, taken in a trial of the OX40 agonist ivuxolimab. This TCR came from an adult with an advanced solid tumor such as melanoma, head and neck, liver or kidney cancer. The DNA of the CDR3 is TGTGCCAGCAGTTTATCGATCCGACTAGCGGGAGATGGCAATGAGCAGTTCTTC. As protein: CASSLSIRLAGDGNEQFF.